This T cell receptor (beta chain) was retrieved from a study of glioma-infiltrating T cells. On the study more broadly: WHO grade II oligodendrogliomas or astrocytomas, plus non-recurrent WHO grade IV glioblastomas, were sampled. Broader study findings: Gliomas, especially low-grade, showed above-expected tissue-blood divergence; non-neoplastic patients showed below. Signature shared blood CDR3 motifs were enriched in low-divergence and depleted in high-divergence patients.

The germline gives CDR1 DFQATT, CDR2 SNEGSKA (reference sequence). CDR3 length: 14 residues. The ends were cut back, 3 bases at V and 0 bases at J, with 12 bases in the middle. Using RNA template, CDR3s of TCR alpha and beta were amplified with iRepertoire arm-PCR. Each CDR3 protein gets one entry after TCRdb re-called the multiplex PCR reads with MiXCR. Here the sample spans about 380,000 distinct CDR3 sequences, 35% to 45% being singletons. This clonotype was observed many times. Its antigen is still unknown. This chain joins TRBV20-1 and TRBJ2-7; D uncertain. The sequencing sample was made of glioma tissue, nonneoplastic brain tissue, or PBMCs (not recorded which). This receptor was obtained from a human donor with low-grade glioma or glioblastoma, undergoing nonglioma brain surgery, or in good health (not recorded which). CDR3 sequence reads: CSASYDLASYEQYF. CDR3 sequence (DNA): TGCAGTGCTAGTTACGATTTGGCCTCCTACGAGCAGTACTTC.